This TCR beta chain was identified in a study of shared clonotypes between healthy human individuals. Study background: CD4 naive cells filled three plates per donor, CD4 memory three, CD8 naive two and CD8 memory one.

Assay runs were performed at deep level. Study processing details: Junction-only sequences without quality scores came from ImmunoSEQ, so filtering differed. Clones were read by immunoSEQ multiplex PCR, and TCRdb kept only the in-frame ones, dropping some. V, J and clone size are those of that table, while D and trimming were read from the DNA. This sample yields more than 2 million clones, of which approximately 92% are seen a single time; about 1.6% belongs to the top ten. Germline CDR1 reads LNHNV; CDR2 reads YYDKDF (reference sequence). The CDR3 sequence is 14 residues long. Trimming cost V 0 bases and J 11 bases; bases outside gene matches: 5. Naive CD8 cells, CD45RO-negative and positively selected for CCR7, excluded terminally differentiated effector memory CD45RA+ cells.

The V call is TRBV15, the J call TRBJ1-4, with 8 bases that match TRBD1. Material: naive CD8+ T cells from PBMCs. The TCR sequence derives from a man younger than 30 in good health. Some clones in this sample may be carry-over from other donors' samples. The CDR3 reads CATSRDRRQGKLFF. As DNA, the CDR3 is TGTGCCACCAGCAGAGACCGGAGACAGGGGAAACTGTTTTTT.